This T cell receptor (beta chain) appears in the sequencing data of a study of T-cell memory formation after mild COVID-19. Study outcomes and limitations: Mainly in CM and EM were contracting CD4+ clones; CD8+ were in EMRA. Pre-infection memory harbored some responding clones, suggesting cross-reactive memory joined. Among clones peaking at day 37 in the second wave, SARS-CoV-2 specificity remained unconfirmed. From day 15 to 85, contracting clones were balanced between CD4 and CD8, whereas later expanders leaned toward CD4+.

Trimming cost V 3 bases and J 5 bases; bases outside gene matches: 12. Germline CDR1 is KGHDR and CDR2 is SFDVKD. The CDR3 is 17 residues long. This clonotype is a singleton in its sample. Its antigen is undetermined. Via MiXCR, TCRdb re-called the 5' RACE reads, giving one row per CDR3 protein. The sample lists roughly 200,000 distinct CDR3 sequences, 16% seen once, with 2% to 2.5% in the top ten. The sequence was obtained from an adult woman who had mild COVID-19 (a few samples of this study predate the infection). Cell type and time point are not known. V and J are TRBV24-1 and TRBJ2-3; 8 bases align to TRBD2. Sequenced: PBMCs or a T cell subset sorted from them (not recorded which). Here the CDR3 reads CATSDPAKAGAGDTQYF. The DNA of the CDR3 is TGTGCCACCAGTGATCCCGCAAAAGCGGGGGCAGGAGATACGCAGTATTTT.